These T cell receptor beta chains were read from a single sample in a study of blood T cells in healthy people across ages. TCRdb re-called the 5' RACE reads with MiXCR, one entry per CDR3 protein. The sample has approximately 1,100,000 distinct CDR3 sequences, more than 35% seen once. The sequenced sample consisted of blood. The receptors derive from an older woman in good health. Each CDR3 is given with its conserved first and last residue. A D gene is named only where the DNA matches it firmly. The size entry is marked missing in some rows and otherwise reads once, few, many or a size class.

>TRBD1|TRBJ2-5|TRBV2|few
CASRTGQRGETQYF
TGTGCCAGCAGGACGGGACAGAGGGGAGAGACCCAGTACTTC
>.|TRBJ2-7|TRBV7-6|.
CASSLPSGRDEQYF
TGTGCCAGCAGCTTACCCTCGGGCAGGGACGAGCAGTACTTC
>TRBD2|TRBJ2-5|TRBV27|.
CASSFQAGRGETQYF
TGTGCCAGCAGTTTTCAAGCGGGAAGAGGTGAGACCCAGTACTTC
>TRBD2|TRBJ2-1|TRBV27|few
CASRPSSGRARGEQFF
TGTGCCAGCAGACCTTCTAGCGGGAGGGCCAGAGGGGAGCAGTTCTTC
>TRBD2|TRBJ2-1|TRBV24-1|.
CATSDPTSETYNEQFF
TGTGCCACCAGTGACCCGACTAGCGAGACTTACAATGAGCAGTTCTTC
>.|TRBJ2-1|TRBV12-3/TRBV12-4|.
CASRAAAGNEQFF
TGTGCCAGCAGGGCCGCCGCCGGGAATGAGCAGTTCTTC
>.|TRBJ1-5|TRBV5-1|.
CASSLDAGSNQPQHF
TGTGCCAGCAGCTTAGATGCGGGAAGCAATCAGCCCCAGCATTTT
>.|TRBJ2-1|TRBV29-1|.
CSVYGGVGRNYEQFF
TGCAGCGTTTATGGCGGTGTAGGACGGAACTACGAGCAGTTCTTC
>.|TRBJ2-5|TRBV10-3|.
CAISSVRGSDADRQYF
TGTGCCATCAGTTCAGTAAGGGGGTCGGACGCCGATCGGCAGTACTTC
>.|TRBJ1-1|TRBV20-1|.
CSAGSLQGLEAFF
TGCAGTGCTGGATCATTACAGGGTCTCGAAGCTTTCTTT
>.|TRBJ2-6|TRBV27|many
CASSKGVVSGANVLTF
TGTGCCAGCTCCAAGGGGGTCGTCTCTGGGGCCAACGTCCTGACTTTC
>.|TRBJ2-7|TRBV15|.
CATSRVGEILEQYF
TGTGCCACCAGCAGAGTTGGAGAAATCCTCGAGCAGTACTTC
>TRBD1|TRBJ2-3|TRBV4-2|few
CASSQGTGVTDTQYF
TGTGCCAGCAGCCAAGGGACAGGGGTCACAGATACGCAGTATTTT
>TRBD2|TRBJ2-5|TRBV20-1|few
CSASMLAGPQETQYF
TGCAGTGCTAGTATGCTAGCGGGTCCTCAAGAGACCCAGTACTTC
>.|TRBJ2-5|TRBV27|.
CASSLSRAKPHGETQYF
TGTGCCAGCAGTTTATCGAGGGCCAAGCCCCACGGGGAGACCCAGTACTTC
>.|TRBJ2-7|TRBV27|few
CASSFTGTTYEQYF
TGTGCCAGCAGTTTTACAGGGACCACCTACGAGCAGTACTTC
>.|TRBJ2-2|TRBV29-1|.
CSVDVGNTGELFF
TGCAGCGTTGACGTCGGGAACACCGGGGAGCTGTTTTTT
>.|TRBJ1-5|TRBV27|.
CASSLAGASQPQHF
TGTGCCAGCAGTTTAGCGGGGGCCTCACAGCCCCAGCATTTT
>TRBD1|TRBJ1-5|TRBV10-2|few
CASSSRDSHQPQHF
TGCGCCAGCAGTAGCCGGGACAGTCATCAGCCCCAGCATTTT
>TRBD1|TRBJ2-5|TRBV29-1|.
CSVELDRGRGETQYF
TGCAGCGTTGAACTGGACAGGGGGCGCGGTGAGACCCAGTACTTC
>TRBD2|TRBJ2-1|TRBV27|.
CASSPLLGGPYNEQFF
TGTGCCAGCAGTCCCCTATTGGGAGGGCCTTACAATGAGCAGTTCTTC
>TRBD1|TRBJ1-2|TRBV6-6|.
CASSFTGAAYGYTF
TGTGCCAGCAGTTTTACAGGGGCGGCCTATGGCTACACCTTC
>TRBD1|TRBJ2-1|TRBV27|.
CASSARAGAQGANEQFF
TGTGCCAGCAGTGCACGAGCCGGCGCTCAGGGGGCGAATGAGCAGTTCTTC
>.|TRBJ2-7|TRBV5-1|.
CASSYAATYEQYF
TGCGCCAGCAGCTATGCAGCCACCTACGAGCAGTACTTC
>TRBD2|TRBJ2-1|TRBV4-2|.
CASSRRTGGSYNEQFF
TGTGCCAGCAGCCGTCGCACGGGGGGGTCCTACAATGAGCAGTTCTTC
>TRBD2|TRBJ2-3|TRBV20-1|.
CSATPGLAGTDTQYF
TGCAGTGCTACTCCGGGACTAGCGGGCACAGATACGCAGTATTTT
>TRBD2|TRBJ2-1|TRBV27|.
CASSLSTSGINEQFF
TGTGCCAGCAGTTTATCTACTAGCGGTATCAATGAGCAGTTCTTC
>.|TRBJ2-4|TRBV3-1|.
CASSQDRGGKNIQYF
TGTGCCAGCAGCCAAGACAGGGGAGGGAAAAACATTCAGTACTTC
>TRBD2|TRBJ2-3|TRBV11-2|.
CASSLSLAGGQYF
TGTGCCAGCAGCTTAAGTCTAGCGGGAGGGCAGTATTTT
>.|TRBJ2-7|TRBV6-5|few
CASRSYYEQYF
TGTGCCAGCAGATCCTACTACGAGCAGTACTTC
>.|TRBJ2-7|TRBV7-6|.
CASSLAPAGLYEQYF
TGTGCCAGCAGCTTAGCGCCGGCGGGACTCTACGAGCAGTACTTC
>.|TRBJ1-2|TRBV27|.
CASSLLVSGAGSSPVGYTF
TGTGCCAGCAGTTTATTGGTCTCAGGGGCAGGGAGTAGCCCGGTAGGCTACACCTTC
>TRBD1|TRBJ2-1|TRBV7-3|.
CASSLTPPPGQGIKFF
TGTGCCAGCAGCTTAACCCCTCCTCCGGGACAGGGGATTAAGTTCTTC
>TRBD2|TRBJ2-7|TRBV18|few
CASSLLGTSGTSEQYF
TGTGCCAGCTCACTACTTGGGACTAGCGGAACCAGCGAGCAGTACTTC
>TRBD1|TRBJ2-6|TRBV6-5|few
CASSYRQGAGANVLTF
TGTGCCAGCAGTTACCGACAGGGGGCTGGGGCCAACGTCCTGACTTTC
>.|TRBJ2-5|TRBV7-2|many
CASSLAGRREETQYF
TGTGCCAGCAGCTTAGCCGGACGTAGGGAAGAGACCCAGTACTTC
>TRBD2|TRBJ2-1|TRBV20-1|.
CSATREGNYNEQFF
TGCAGTGCCACGCGGGAGGGAAATTACAATGAGCAGTTCTTC
>.|TRBJ1-5|TRBV7-9|few
CASSHGRQPQHF
TGTGCCAGCAGCCACGGGCGTCAGCCCCAGCATTTT